This passage covers 16 T cell receptor beta chains from one sample sequenced in a study of T cell repertoires in cytomegalovirus infection. A single record per CDR3 protein comes from TCRdb applying MiXCR to the reads. The top ten clones hold roughly 18% of a sample with nearly 700,000 distinct CDR3 sequences, 30% to 40% of them seen once. These TCRs' antigens remain unknown. Material: cultured PBMCs, obtained from culture after CMV antigen stimulation. The source is a human donor in good health (CMV status not recorded). Some clones in this sample may be carry-over from other donors' samples.

This clonotype was observed a handful of times. The chain combines TRBV15 with TRBJ2-5; 9 bases are shared with TRBD1. The CDR3 is 14 amino acids. V trimming: 1 base; J trimming: 5 bases; junction bases outside the gene matches: 2. CDR1 LNHNV and CDR2 YYDKDF come from the germline V gene (reference sequence). The CDR3 coding sequence is TGTGCCACCAGCAGAGGAGGACAGGGGGAGACCCAGTACTTC. The encoded protein is CATSRGGQGETQYF.

This clonotype was recorded once. V gene TRBV4-1 combines with J gene TRBJ2-5; D call uncertain. Germline V CDR1 and CDR2: MGHRA, YSYEKL. Trimming shortened V by 1 base and J by 2 bases, and 14 bases separated the two germline ends. CDR3 length: 16 residues. Written as DNA, the CDR3 is TGCGCCAGCAGCCAAGCCCAGTTTAATCTTCAAGAGACCCAGTACTTC. This codes for CASSQAQFNLQETQYF.

Only a few counts were recorded for this clonotype. V and J are TRBV2 and TRBJ1-4; tentative D call: TRBD1 (5 bases). V was shortened by 8 bases and J by 8 bases, with 15 bases between the two germline ends. CDR3 length equals 13 residues. Germline-derived CDR1 and CDR2 are SNHLY and FYNNEI. This CDR3 is CASGGSAGEKLFF. CDR3 in DNA: TGTGCCAGCGGAGGGTCCGCAGGGGAAAAACTGTTTTTT.

This clonotype turned up a few times. The chain uses TRBV12-3 or TRBV12-4 and TRBJ2-7; TRBD2 matches 8 bases. This CDR3 spans 17 amino acids. Germline trimming cut 2 bases from V and 1 base from J; bases unmatched to any gene: 10. CDR3 protein: CASSLRLSGSRSYEQYF. CDR3 coding DNA: TGTGCCAGCAGTTTAAGGCTAAGCGGGAGTAGATCCTACGAGCAGTACTTC.

The chain employs TRBV7-2 and TRBJ2-3, with TRBD2 matching over 8 bases. CDR1 is SGHTA, CDR2 FQGNSA, per germline. This CDR3 region has 18 residues. Unmatched junction bases numbered 11, after V lost 2 bases and J lost 1 base. CDR3 sequence reads: CASSLWPIAGPRTDTQYF. CDR3 nucleotide sequence: TGTGCCAGCAGCTTATGGCCGATAGCGGGACCGCGCACAGATACGCAGTATTTT.

This chain joins TRBV24-1 and TRBJ2-7; 12 bases are shared with TRBD1. Germline V gene sequence: CDR1 KGHDR, CDR2 SFDVKD. V dropped 7 bases and J dropped 4; count of bases not matched to a gene: 10. This CDR3 has 16 amino acids. As DNA, the CDR3 is TGTGCCACCAGGAGGAGCCCGGGACAGGGGGCTTACGAGCAGTACTTC. Protein sequence: CATRRSPGQGAYEQYF.

This rearrangement joins TRBV12-3 or TRBV12-4 to TRBJ2-4; TRBD1 is a possible D gene (5 bases). The CDR3 spans 13 residues. Trimming cost V 2 bases and J 8 bases, with 10 bases left between them. The CDR3 DNA is TGTGCCAGCAGTTTAAGACAGACGGACATTCAGTACTTC. It translates to CASSLRQTDIQYF.

The chain combines TRBV12-3 or TRBV12-4 with TRBJ2-1, with TRBD1 matching over 7 bases. The CDR3 is made up of 12 amino acids. V shed 8 bases and J 10 bases; nucleotides not matched to a gene: 8. CDR3 DNA: TGTGCCAGCGGAACACAGGGGCGAGAGCAGTTCTTC. As protein: CASGTQGREQFF.

This clonotype occurred a few times. The V call is TRBV6-5, the J call TRBJ1-5; D is ambiguous. The CDR3 length is 14 residues. The V end was cut by 2 bases, the J end by 7 bases, with 12 bases between. Germline V gene sequence: CDR1 MNHEY, CDR2 SVGAGI. CDR3: CASSYGSGGQPQHF. CDR3 nucleotide sequence: TGTGCCAGCAGTTACGGGTCAGGTGGACAGCCCCAGCATTTT.

This clonotype was counted a few times. This chain uses TRBV7-2 with TRBJ2-7, with 10 bases matching TRBD2. Germline CDR1 SGHTA, CDR2 FQGNSA. V gave up 1 base and J gave up 7 bases; unmatched junction bases: 4. The CDR3 sequence is 14 residues long. The CDR3 bases are TGTGCCAGCAGCTTAGAGGCTAGCGGGAGTGAGCAGTACTTC. Its protein is CASSLEASGSEQYF.

V is TRBV28 and J is TRBJ2-3; D gene unclear. Trimming left V 7 bases short and J 1 base short, with 6 bases between. CDR1 and CDR2 (germline): MDHEN, SYDVKM. The CDR3 sequence is 12 residues long. CDR3 nucleotides: TGTGCCAGCACGGACGGCACAGATACGCAGTATTTT. Encoded protein: CASTDGTDTQYF.

The V call is TRBV15, the J call TRBJ1-2; no clear D gene. V was trimmed by 3 bases and J by 4 bases, leaving 9 bases between them. CDR3 size: 13 residues. Germline CDR1 LNHNV, CDR2 YYDKDF (reference sequence). The CDR3 loop is CATSRGGGYGYTF. The CDR3 coding sequence is TGTGCCACCAGCAGGGGCGGTGGCTATGGCTACACCTTC. Full variable domain (remainder filled in from reference TRBV15 and TRBJ1-2): DAMVIQNPRYQVTQFGKPVTLSCSQTLNHNVMYWYQQKSSQAPKLLFHYYDKDFNNEADTPDNFQSRRPNTSFCFLDIRSPGLGDTAMYLCATSRGGGYGYTFGSGTRLTVV.

The CDR3 protein is CASSGAQGRSQSTDTQYF. The CDR3 DNA is TGTGCCAGCAGTGGGGCACAGGGCAGGAGCCAGAGCACAGATACGCAGTATTTT. The chain has TRBV28 and TRBJ2-3, with D perhaps matching TRBD1 (6 bases). From germline, CDR1 is MDHEN and CDR2 SYDVKM. Trimming removed 5 bases at V and 0 bases at J, with 21 bases between. This CDR3 is built from 18 residues.

The sample holds many counts of this clonotype. V and J are TRBV7-2 and TRBJ2-7; 8 nucleotides match TRBD2. With V trimmed by 6 bases and J by 4 bases, 8 bases remained unmatched. The CDR3 is made up of 14 amino acids. Germline V gives CDR1 SGHTA, CDR2 FQGNSA. The chain's CDR3 is CASRAQAGVYEQYF. The CDR3, as DNA: TGTGCCAGCAGAGCGCAAGCGGGAGTGTACGAGCAGTACTTC.

This clonotype was recorded at least ten times. The gene calls are TRBV7-2 and TRBJ2-5, with TRBD1 matching 7 bases. V dropped 7 bases and J dropped 5; count of bases not matched to a gene: 7. There are 13 residues in the CDR3. Germline values: CDR1 SGHTA, CDR2 FQGNSA. CDR3 sequence (DNA): TGTGCCAGCACCTCGACAGGGTTGGAGACCCAGTACTTC. Its protein is CASTSTGLETQYF.

The chain employs TRBV7-8 and TRBJ2-1; 12 bases are shared with TRBD2. V was pared by 5 bases and J by 7 bases, with 12 bases of the junction left unmatched. Germline V gene data show CDR1 as SGHVS and CDR2 as FQNEAQ. CDR3 length equals 17 residues. The CDR3 nucleotides are TGTGCCAGCAGCCTTAATTCCGGACTAGCGGGGAGGAATGAGCAGTTCTTC. Its protein is CASSLNSGLAGRNEQFF.